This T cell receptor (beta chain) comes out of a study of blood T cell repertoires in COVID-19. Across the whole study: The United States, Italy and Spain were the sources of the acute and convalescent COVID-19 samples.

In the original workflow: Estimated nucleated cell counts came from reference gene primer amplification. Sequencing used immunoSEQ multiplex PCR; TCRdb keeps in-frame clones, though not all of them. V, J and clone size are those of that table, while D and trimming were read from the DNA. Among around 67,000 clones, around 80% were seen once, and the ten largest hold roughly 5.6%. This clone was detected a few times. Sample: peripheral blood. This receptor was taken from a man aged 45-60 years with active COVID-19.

This CDR3 reads CASSLVGLTYEQYF. CDR3 nucleotide sequence: TGTGCCAGCAGCTTGGTTGGGCTGACCTACGAGCAGTACTTC. V usage is TRBV5-5 and J usage is TRBJ2-7; D gene unclear. The CDR3 is 14 amino acids. V was trimmed by 0 bases and J by 2 bases, leaving 9 bases between them. CDR1 and CDR2 (germline): SGHKS, YYEKEE (reference sequence).